These T cell receptor beta chains were read from a single sample in a study of T cell changes during pregnancy in multiple sclerosis. Profiled with immunoSEQ multiplex PCR; TCRdb holds only in-frame clones, not every one. The sample lists tens of thousands of clones, roughly 87% occurring once. Specimen: CD4+ T cells from peripheral blood mononuclear cells, collected in the first trimester of pregnancy. The origin of the receptors is a female donor with multiple sclerosis, enrolled in a pregnancy study. CDR3s include the opening cysteine and the closing phenylalanine or tryptophan. A D gene is named only where the DNA matches it firmly. The listing skips clone size in some rows; elsewhere it reads once, few, many or a size class.

D gene: NA; clone size: NA; V gene: TRBV7-2; J gene: TRBJ2-4; CDR3 length: 17; CDR3 protein: CASSLEWGLLAKNIQYF; CDR3 DNA: TGTGCCAGCAGCTTAGAATGGGGCTTACTAGCCAAAAACATTCAGTACTTC
D gene: TRBD2; clone size: NA; V gene: TRBV28; J gene: TRBJ2-7; CDR3 length: 17; CDR3 protein: CASSLRGLATTLGEQYF; CDR3 DNA: TGTGCCAGCAGTTTACGAGGACTAGCGACAACGCTAGGCGAGCAGTACTTC
D gene: TRBD1; clone size: NA; V gene: TRBV10-1; J gene: TRBJ1-1; CDR3 length: 14; CDR3 protein: CASSDQGVGTEAFF; CDR3 DNA: TGCGCCAGCAGTGACCAGGGGGTAGGCACTGAAGCTTTCTTT
D gene: NA; clone size: NA; V gene: TRBV19; J gene: TRBJ2-7; CDR3 length: 15; CDR3 protein: CASSIILGLSYEQYF; CDR3 DNA: TGTGCCAGTAGTATAATACTAGGACTCTCCTACGAGCAGTACTTC
D gene: NA; clone size: once; V gene: TRBV30; J gene: TRBJ1-5; CDR3 length: 12; CDR3 protein: CAWSGGDQPQHF; CDR3 DNA: TGTGCCTGGAGTGGGGGGGATCAGCCCCAGCATTTT
D gene: NA; clone size: NA; V gene: TRBV10-3; J gene: TRBJ1-1; CDR3 length: 15; CDR3 protein: CAISEGGMGETEAFF; CDR3 DNA: TGTGCCATCAGTGAGGGGGGGATGGGCGAAACTGAAGCTTTCTTT
D gene: NA; clone size: NA; V gene: TRBV6-1; J gene: TRBJ1-4; CDR3 length: 14; CDR3 protein: CASRLQGSGEKLFF; CDR3 DNA: TGTGCCAGCAGGCTACAGGGCTCTGGTGAAAAACTGTTTTTT
D gene: NA; clone size: NA; V gene: TRBV6-1; J gene: TRBJ1-2; CDR3 length: 10; CDR3 protein: CASRDRGYTF; CDR3 DNA: TGTGCCAGCAGAGATCGGGGCTACACCTTC
D gene: TRBD1; clone size: NA; V gene: TRBV29-1; J gene: TRBJ1-5; CDR3 length: 13; CDR3 protein: CSATGQGNQPQHF; CDR3 DNA: TGCAGCGCCACGGGACAGGGGAATCAGCCCCAGCATTTT
D gene: NA; clone size: NA; V gene: TRBV6-4; J gene: TRBJ1-1; CDR3 length: 14; CDR3 protein: CASSDSKGSTEAFF; CDR3 DNA: TGTGCCAGCAGTGACTCGAAGGGGTCTACGGAAGCTTTCTTT
D gene: TRBD1; clone size: NA; V gene: TRBV7-3; J gene: TRBJ1-2; CDR3 length: 13; CDR3 protein: CASSLFGQEGYTF; CDR3 DNA: TGTGCCAGCAGCCTCTTCGGACAGGAAGGCTACACCTTC
D gene: TRBD1; clone size: NA; V gene: TRBV27; J gene: TRBJ1-1; CDR3 length: 14; CDR3 protein: CASSFDRGTTEAFF; CDR3 DNA: TGTGCCAGCAGTTTCGACAGGGGGACCACTGAAGCTTTCTTT
D gene: NA; clone size: NA; V gene: TRBV9; J gene: TRBJ1-4; CDR3 length: 15; CDR3 protein: CASSVTGVTNEKLFF; CDR3 DNA: TGTGCCAGCAGCGTAACCGGGGTTACTAATGAAAAACTGTTTTTT
D gene: NA; clone size: NA; V gene: TRBV10-3; J gene: TRBJ1-1; CDR3 length: 15; CDR3 protein: CAISENPGQNTEAFF; CDR3 DNA: TGTGCCATCAGTGAGAATCCGGGACAGAACACTGAAGCTTTCTTT
D gene: NA; clone size: NA; V gene: TRBV19; J gene: TRBJ1-5; CDR3 length: 14; CDR3 protein: CASSITGSNQPQHF; CDR3 DNA: TGTGCCAGTAGTATTACAGGTAGCAATCAGCCCCAGCATTTT
D gene: NA; clone size: NA; V gene: TRBV2; J gene: TRBJ2-1; CDR3 length: 14; CDR3 protein: CASNTGTPYNEQFF; CDR3 DNA: TGTGCCAGCAATACCGGGACACCCTACAATGAGCAGTTCTTC
D gene: TRBD1; clone size: NA; V gene: TRBV28; J gene: TRBJ1-4; CDR3 length: 14; CDR3 protein: CASSPTGGNEKLFF; CDR3 DNA: TGTGCCAGCAGTCCAACAGGGGGGAATGAAAAACTGTTTTTT
D gene: NA; clone size: NA; V gene: TRBV27; J gene: TRBJ1-1; CDR3 length: 15; CDR3 protein: CASSPRPQVGTEAFF; CDR3 DNA: TGTGCCAGCAGTCCAAGACCGCAGGTGGGCACTGAAGCTTTCTTT
D gene: NA; clone size: NA; V gene: TRBV28; J gene: TRBJ2-1; CDR3 length: 12; CDR3 protein: CASRGPYNEQFF; CDR3 DNA: TGTGCCAGCAGGGGGCCCTACAATGAGCAGTTCTTC
D gene: NA; clone size: few; V gene: TRBV6-6; J gene: TRBJ1-2; CDR3 length: 15; CDR3 protein: CASSPRREPNYGYTF; CDR3 DNA: TGTGCCAGCAGTCCCCGCCGAGAACCTAACTATGGCTACACCTTC
D gene: TRBD1; clone size: NA; V gene: TRBV19; J gene: TRBJ2-2; CDR3 length: 14; CDR3 protein: CASSIGGGPGELFF; CDR3 DNA: TGTGCCAGTAGTATAGGAGGGGGCCCCGGGGAGCTGTTTTTT
D gene: NA; clone size: NA; V gene: TRBV10-1; J gene: TRBJ1-2; CDR3 length: 13; CDR3 protein: CASSIDRDYGYTF; CDR3 DNA: TGCGCCAGCAGTATAGACAGAGACTATGGCTACACCTTC
D gene: NA; clone size: NA; V gene: TRBV19; J gene: TRBJ1-1; CDR3 length: 12; CDR3 protein: CASSILGAGAFF; CDR3 DNA: TGTGCCAGTAGTATACTGGGGGCCGGGGCTTTCTTT
D gene: TRBD1; clone size: NA; V gene: TRBV2; J gene: TRBJ2-7; CDR3 length: 15; CDR3 protein: CASSALPGQGYEQYF; CDR3 DNA: TGTGCCAGCAGTGCCCTTCCGGGACAGGGCTACGAGCAGTACTTC
D gene: TRBD1; clone size: NA; V gene: TRBV7-2; J gene: TRBJ2-7; CDR3 length: 15; CDR3 protein: CASSLETGFSYEQYF; CDR3 DNA: TGTGCCAGCAGCTTAGAGACAGGGTTCTCCTACGAGCAGTACTTC
D gene: NA; clone size: NA; V gene: TRBV19; J gene: TRBJ1-4; CDR3 length: 13; CDR3 protein: CASSRTGNEKLFF; CDR3 DNA: TGTGCCAGTAGTCGTACAGGAAATGAAAAACTGTTTTTT
D gene: TRBD1; clone size: NA; V gene: TRBV5-6; J gene: TRBJ2-1; CDR3 length: 16; CDR3 protein: CASSLPGTGLENEQFF; CDR3 DNA: TGTGCCAGCAGCCTCCCCGGGACAGGATTGGAGAATGAGCAGTTCTTC
D gene: NA; clone size: NA; V gene: TRBV7-2; J gene: TRBJ1-2; CDR3 length: 12; CDR3 protein: CASSTPGYGYTF; CDR3 DNA: TGTGCCAGCAGCACCCCGGGCTATGGCTACACCTTC
D gene: TRBD2; clone size: NA; V gene: TRBV27; J gene: TRBJ2-7; CDR3 length: 16; CDR3 protein: CASSLSMGLAHYEQYF; CDR3 DNA: TGTGCCAGCAGTTTATCGATGGGACTAGCGCATTACGAGCAGTACTTC
D gene: NA; clone size: once; V gene: TRBV6-4; J gene: TRBJ1-1; CDR3 length: 14; CDR3 protein: CASSEMAGLEGAFF; CDR3 DNA: TGTGCCAGCAGTGAAATGGCAGGGCTGGAGGGAGCTTTCTTT